The 30 T cell receptor beta chains below come from one sample, sequenced in a study of siplizumab effects on memory and regulatory T cells. The assay was immunoSEQ multiplex PCR, and TCRdb's table has in-frame clones only and misses some. The sample holds more than 90,000 clones; 80% to 95% are singletons and the top ten take 12%. Sequencing was carried out using non-Treg CD4+ T cells sorted from blood. The origin of the receptors is a human donor in good health.

The genes are TRBV9 and TRBJ2-3, with D tentatively TRBD2 (6 bases). The ends were cut back, 4 bases at V and 0 bases at J, with 12 bases in the middle. The CDR3 sequence is 15 residues long. Germline loops: CDR1 SGDLS, CDR2 YYNGEE. CDR3 region: CASSLAGTSTDTQYF. DNA of the CDR3: TGTGCCAGCAGCCTGGCCGGGACTAGCACAGATACGCAGTATTTT.

The V gene is TRBV7-8, the J gene TRBJ2-7; 8 bases match TRBD2. The V segment lost 7 bases and the J segment 3 bases; nucleotides outside the gene matches: 11. CDR1 and CDR2 from the germline V gene are SGHVS and FQNEAQ. This CDR3 region has 15 residues. As DNA, the CDR3 is TGTGCCAGCATCCCGGGGGGGGCAGGGATCTACGAGCAGTACTTC. The encoded protein is CASIPGGAGIYEQYF.

CDR3 amino acids: CASSPPLSHRIYEQYF. Written as DNA, the CDR3 is TGTGCCAGCAGCCCACCCTTGAGCCACCGGATCTACGAGCAGTACTTC. V is TRBV27 and J is TRBJ2-7; the D is unclear. CDR3 size: 16 residues. Trimming stripped 6 bases from V and 3 bases from J, with 21 bases between. CDR1 and CDR2 (germline): MNHEY, SMNVEV (reference sequence).

The gene calls are TRBV28 and TRBJ2-3, with D unclear. The germline CDR1 and CDR2 sequences are MDHEN and SYDVKM. The CDR3 length is 11 residues. V was clipped by 3 bases and J by 6 bases, with 4 bases between them. The DNA for the CDR3 is TGTGCCAGCAGTTTGGACGATACGCAGTATTTT. Protein: CASSLDDTQYF.

The gene calls are TRBV5-8 and TRBJ2-3, with TRBD2 as a possible D gene (5 bases). Germline lookup yields CDR1 SGHTS and CDR2 YDEGEE. This CDR3 spans 15 amino acids. The V and J ends lost 5 bases and 0 bases respectively, with 13 bases between them. As DNA, the CDR3 is TGTGCCAGCAGTCCCCTGAGGACTAGCACAGATACGCAGTATTTT. Translation: CASSPLRTSTDTQYF.

Only one count was recorded for this clone. The chain has TRBV7-2 and TRBJ2-5; either TRBD1 or TRBD2 may fit D (5 bases each). Germline V lookup: CDR1 SGHTA, CDR2 FQGNSA. V was cut by 6 bases and J by 5 bases, with 19 bases left in between. The CDR3 covers 15 residues. The CDR3, as DNA: TGTGCCAGCAGTTTCGACAGCGGAGCCAGGGAGACCCAGTACTTC. Amino acids: CASSFDSGARETQYF.

The rearrangement joins TRBV7-9 to TRBJ2-1; 8 bases line up with TRBD1. Germline V gives CDR1 SEHNR, CDR2 FQNEAQ (reference sequence). The CDR3 is made up of 15 amino acids. With 2 bases clipped from V and 1 base from J, the junction kept 1 base outside the gene matches. The CDR3 nucleotides read TGTGCCAGCAGCTTAAGGACAGGGTCCTACAATGAGCAGTTCTTC. Translation: CASSLRTGSYNEQFF.

The J gene is TRBJ2-3, the V gene TRBV5-4, with no clear D. This CDR3 is built from 11 residues. Trimming removed 3 bases from V and 6 bases from J, with 5 bases in between. Germline-derived CDR1 and CDR2 are SGHNT and YYREEE (reference sequence). The CDR3 region has the DNA TGTGCCAGCAGCTCACGTGATACGCAGTATTTT. Amino acids: CASSSRDTQYF.

The genes are TRBV5-1 and TRBJ2-3; the D gene is possibly TRBD1 (5 bases). CDR1 is SGHRS and CDR2 is YFSETQ in the germline V gene. The V end lost 4 bases, the J end lost 2 bases, and 8 bases lay between the germline ends. The CDR3 runs to 13 residues. CDR3 bases: TGCGCCAGCAGCAGACAGCTCACAGATACGCAGTATTTT. It translates to CASSRQLTDTQYF.

V usage is TRBV7-3 and J usage is TRBJ2-3; TRBD1 might be the D (6 bases). Germline values: CDR1 SGHTA, CDR2 FQGTGA. The germline V and J ends were trimmed by 6 bases and 2 bases, with 15 bases remaining between them. CDR3 length equals 15 residues. The chain's CDR3 is CASRLAGTTTDTQYF. CDR3 in DNA: TGTGCCAGCAGGTTGGCCGGGACAACCACAGATACGCAGTATTTT.

The chain links TRBV5-4 to TRBJ2-4, with D perhaps matching TRBD2 (5 bases). Looked up from germline, CDR1 is SGHNT and CDR2 is YYREEE (reference sequence). V was trimmed by 0 bases and J by 0 bases, leaving 10 bases between them. This CDR3 contains 16 residues. The DNA of the CDR3 is TGTGCCAGCAGCTTGGAAGCAGGACTAGCCAAAAACATTCAGTACTTC. This encodes CASSLEAGLAKNIQYF.

The rearrangement uses TRBV30 and TRBJ1-2; no reliable D call. This CDR3 spans 13 amino acids. Trimming left V 2 bases short and J 4 bases short, with 11 bases between. CDR1 and CDR2 (germline): GTSNPN, SVGIG (reference sequence). The DNA of the CDR3 is TGTGCCTGGAGTTTAGGGATCGGCTATGGCTACACCTTC. Residues: CAWSLGIGYGYTF.

A single count supports this clone. CDR3 bases: TGCAGCGTTGACGAGGGGGCAAATGAAAAACTGTTTTTT. Translation: CSVDEGANEKLFF. V is TRBV29-1 and J is TRBJ1-4, with 7 nucleotides matching TRBD1. The CDR3 runs 13 residues. J was trimmed by 5 bases and V by 3 bases; bases with no gene match: 3. Germline lookup yields CDR1 SQVTM and CDR2 ANQGSEA.

This clone showed up just a few times. The J gene is TRBJ2-6, the V gene TRBV9; D possibly corresponds to TRBD2 (6 bases). This CDR3 comprises 17 residues. Per germline, CDR1 SGDLS and CDR2 YYNGEE. V was trimmed by 3 bases and J by 0 bases, leaving 13 bases between them. The CDR3 DNA reads as TGTGCCAGCAGCGCAGTGGCGGGATTCTCTGGGGCCAACGTCCTGACTTTC. The encoded protein is CASSAVAGFSGANVLTF.

The J gene is TRBJ1-3, the V gene TRBV10-3; D is unresolved. Germline V gene data show CDR1 as ENHRY and CDR2 as SYGVKD. The CDR3 is 16 amino acids. The V and J ends lost 0 bases and 0 bases respectively, with 9 bases between them. CDR3 amino acids: CAISESGSSSGNTIYF. CDR3 DNA sequence: TGTGCCATCAGTGAGTCTGGCAGCAGCTCTGGAAACACCATATATTTT.

The chain couples TRBV18 to TRBJ2-2; 7 nucleotides line up with TRBD2. V lost 2 bases and J lost 4; bases outside the gene matches: 7. Germline CDR1 and CDR2: KGHSH and LQKENI. The CDR3 is made up of 16 amino acids. The CDR3 region has the DNA TGTGCCAGCTCACCAAATCAGGGAGGGACCACCGGGGAGCTGTTTTTT. Its translation: CASSPNQGGTTGELFF.

The chain carries TRBV11-2 and TRBJ2-7, with 8 bases fitting TRBD2. With 3 bases clipped from V and 2 bases from J, the junction kept 6 bases outside the gene matches. CDR1 is SGHAT, CDR2 FQNNGV, per germline. The CDR3 is 15 residues long. The CDR3 coding sequence is TGTGCCAGCAGCTTGTTGGCGGGAGGTCCCTACGAGCAGTACTTC. Translated: CASSLLAGGPYEQYF.

This clone was seen just once. The rearrangement joins TRBV28 to TRBJ2-1; D might be TRBD2 (6 bases). CDR3 length equals 15 residues. V dropped 4 bases and J dropped 1 base, with 11 bases sitting between them. The germline V gene has CDR1 MDHEN and CDR2 SYDVKM. The CDR3 DNA reads as TGTGCCAGCAGTTCTGCGGGGCAATCCTACAATGAGCAGTTCTTC. Amino acid sequence: CASSSAGQSYNEQFF.

The CDR3: CASSLAGRIRDGTDTQYF. The CDR3 coding sequence is TGTGCCAGCAGTTTGGCGGGGCGCATTAGAGATGGCACAGATACGCAGTATTTT. V gene TRBV28 combines with J gene TRBJ2-3, with a weak D call TRBD2 (6 bases). This CDR3 comprises 18 residues. V lost 3 bases to trimming and J lost 1 base, with 20 bases between them. From germline, CDR1 is MDHEN and CDR2 SYDVKM.

For this clone: One end of the junction does not line up with germline, which may come from a read error. This chain links TRBV15 with TRBJ2-7; a weak D match, TRBD2 (5 bases). Germline CDR1 LNHNV, CDR2 YYDKDF (reference sequence). This CDR3 has 13 residues. The CDR3 region is CATRRDYSYEQYF. The DNA of the CDR3 is TGTGCCACCAGAAGAGACTACTCCTACGAGCAGTACTTC.

The chain has TRBV13 and TRBJ2-3, with no clear D. This CDR3 has 13 amino acids. The V end lost 5 bases, the J end lost 4 bases, and 10 bases lay between the germline ends. Per germline, CDR1 PRHDT and CDR2 FYEKMQ (reference sequence). This CDR3 is CASSLRASDTQYF. The CDR3 bases are TGTGCCAGCAGCCTCCGGGCTTCAGATACGCAGTATTTT.

The rearrangement uses TRBV28 and TRBJ2-3, with D tentatively TRBD2 (5 bases). Trimming pared 2 bases from V and 5 bases from J, leaving 17 bases between. The CDR3 covers 16 residues. Germline V gene lookup returns CDR1 MDHEN and CDR2 SYDVKM. CDR3 DNA: TGTGCCAGCAGTTTAGTCTACCCCGCGGGCCGAGATACGCAGTATTTT. Its translation: CASSLVYPAGRDTQYF.

The chain uses TRBV7-9 and TRBJ2-2; 7 bases match TRBD1. Germline V gene lookup returns CDR1 SEHNR and CDR2 FQNEAQ (reference sequence). V shed 2 bases, J shed 3 bases, and the junction held 3 bases outside the gene matches. The CDR3 has 15 residues. CDR3: CASSLRQGHTGELFF. The CDR3 bases are TGTGCCAGCAGCTTAAGACAGGGACACACCGGGGAGCTGTTTTTT.

This clone was seen more than once but under ten times. The V gene is TRBV28, the J gene TRBJ2-7, with 8 nucleotides matching TRBD1. Looked up from germline, CDR1 is MDHEN and CDR2 is SYDVKM. V was clipped by 5 bases and J by 2 bases; unmatched bases: 2. This CDR3 is built from 13 residues. CDR3 sequence reads: CASSGTGPYEQYF. The CDR3 DNA reads as TGTGCCAGCAGTGGGACAGGTCCCTACGAGCAGTACTTC.

The genes are TRBV7-8 and TRBJ1-4; 8 positions agree with TRBD1. J was trimmed by 6 bases and V by 1 base; bases with no gene match: 7. CDR1 and CDR2 from the germline V gene are SGHVS and FQNEAQ. CDR3 length equals 16 residues. The CDR3 DNA is TGTGCCAGCAGCTTAGAGGCTGGACAGGGCGATGAAAAACTGTTTTTT. Protein product: CASSLEAGQGDEKLFF.

In nucleotides, the CDR3 is TGTGCCAGCTCCCTGCGGAGACTAGCGGAATCAGATACGCAGTATTTT. Translated: CASSLRRLAESDTQYF. The chain has TRBV5-6 and TRBJ2-3, with 9 bases identical to TRBD2. Unmatched junction bases numbered 13, after V lost 7 bases and J lost 4 bases. The CDR3 covers 16 residues. Germline assignment: CDR1 SGHDT and CDR2 YYEEEE.

This chain joins TRBV29-1 and TRBJ1-1; weak D call: TRBD1 (5 bases). Germline assignment: CDR1 SQVTM and CDR2 ANQGSEA. V was shortened by 4 bases and J by 3 bases, with 12 bases between the two germline ends. The CDR3 runs to 13 residues. CDR3 loop: CSVVWGVDTEAFF. In nucleotides, the CDR3 is TGCAGCGTTGTCTGGGGGGTCGACACTGAAGCTTTCTTT.

The CDR3 loop is CASSLNRGLYNEQFF. The DNA for the CDR3 is TGTGCCAGCAGCTTAAATCGGGGTCTGTACAATGAGCAGTTCTTC. This chain uses TRBV7-3 with TRBJ2-1, with TRBD2 as a possible D gene (5 bases). V lost 1 base, J lost 4 bases, and 11 bases lay in between. The CDR3 is made up of 15 amino acids. Germline V gives CDR1 SGHTA, CDR2 FQGTGA.

This clone appeared once. V usage is TRBV6-4 and J usage is TRBJ1-1, with D possibly matching TRBD1 (6 bases). Looked up from germline, CDR1 is MRHNA and CDR2 is SNTAGT. This CDR3 region has 15 residues. The V end lost 0 bases, the J end lost 0 bases, and 8 bases lay between the germline ends. The CDR3 sequence is CASSDSTGMNTEAFF. The CDR3, as DNA: TGTGCCAGCAGTGACTCCACAGGGATGAACACTGAAGCTTTCTTT.

The chain employs TRBV27 and TRBJ2-3, with 9 positions matching TRBD2. The ends lost 1 base at V and 1 base at J; junction bases unmatched: 6. Germline V lookup: CDR1 MNHEY, CDR2 SMNVEV (reference sequence). The CDR3 spans 17 residues. CDR3 amino acids: CASSLLAGVSGTDTQYF. CDR3 DNA: TGTGCCAGCAGTTTATTAGCGGGAGTCTCGGGCACAGATACGCAGTATTTT.